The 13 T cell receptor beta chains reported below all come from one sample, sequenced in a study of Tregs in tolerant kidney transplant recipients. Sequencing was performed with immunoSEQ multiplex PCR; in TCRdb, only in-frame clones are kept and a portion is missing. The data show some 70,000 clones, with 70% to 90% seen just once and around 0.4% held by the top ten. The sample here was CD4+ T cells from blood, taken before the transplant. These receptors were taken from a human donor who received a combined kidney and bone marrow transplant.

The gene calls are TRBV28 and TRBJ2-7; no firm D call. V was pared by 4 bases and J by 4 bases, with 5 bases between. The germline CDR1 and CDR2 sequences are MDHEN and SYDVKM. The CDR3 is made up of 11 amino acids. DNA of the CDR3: TGTGCCAGCAGTTCCAGATACGAGCAGTACTTC. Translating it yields CASSSRYEQYF. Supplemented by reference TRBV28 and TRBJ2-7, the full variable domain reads DVKVTQSSRYLVKRTGEKVFLECVQDMDHENMFWYRQDPGLGLRLIYFSYDVKMKEKGDIPEGYSVSREKKERFSLILESASTNQTSMYLCASSSRYEQYFGPGTRLTVT.

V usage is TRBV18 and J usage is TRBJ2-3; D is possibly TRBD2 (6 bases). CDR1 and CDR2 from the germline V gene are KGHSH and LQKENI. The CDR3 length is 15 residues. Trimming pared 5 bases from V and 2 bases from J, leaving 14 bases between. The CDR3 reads CASSISGSNTDTQYF. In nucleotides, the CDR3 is TGTGCCAGCTCAATTAGCGGTTCTAACACAGATACGCAGTATTTT.

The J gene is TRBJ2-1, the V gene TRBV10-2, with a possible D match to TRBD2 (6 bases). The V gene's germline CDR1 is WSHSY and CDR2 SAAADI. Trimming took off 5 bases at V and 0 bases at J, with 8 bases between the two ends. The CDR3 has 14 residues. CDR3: CASSWGDSYNEQFF. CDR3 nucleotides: TGCGCCAGCAGTTGGGGGGACTCCTACAATGAGCAGTTCTTC.

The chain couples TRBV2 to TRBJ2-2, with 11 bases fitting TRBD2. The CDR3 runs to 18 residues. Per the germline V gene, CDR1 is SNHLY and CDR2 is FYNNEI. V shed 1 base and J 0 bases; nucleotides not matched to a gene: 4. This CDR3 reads CASSEGTSGPPNTGELFF. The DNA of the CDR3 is TGTGCCAGCAGTGAAGGGACTAGCGGGCCTCCGAACACCGGGGAGCTGTTTTTT.

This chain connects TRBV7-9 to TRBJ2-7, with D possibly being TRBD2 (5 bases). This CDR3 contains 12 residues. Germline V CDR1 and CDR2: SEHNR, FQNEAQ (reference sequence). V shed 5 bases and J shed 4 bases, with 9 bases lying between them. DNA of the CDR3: TGTGCCAGCAGCCCCACGGGGTACGAGCAGTACTTC. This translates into CASSPTGYEQYF.

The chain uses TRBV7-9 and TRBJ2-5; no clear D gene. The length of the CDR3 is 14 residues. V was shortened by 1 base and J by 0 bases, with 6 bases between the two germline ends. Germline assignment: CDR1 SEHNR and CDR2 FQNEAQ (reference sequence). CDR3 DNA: TGTGCCAGCAGCTTAGGGTCGGACCAAGAGACCCAGTACTTC. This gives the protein CASSLGSDQETQYF.

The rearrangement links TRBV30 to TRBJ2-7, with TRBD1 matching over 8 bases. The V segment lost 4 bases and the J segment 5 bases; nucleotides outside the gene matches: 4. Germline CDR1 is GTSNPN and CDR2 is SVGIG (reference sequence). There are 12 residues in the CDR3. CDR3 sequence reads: CAWNRGSHEQYF. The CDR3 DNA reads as TGTGCCTGGAACAGGGGGTCCCACGAGCAGTACTTC.

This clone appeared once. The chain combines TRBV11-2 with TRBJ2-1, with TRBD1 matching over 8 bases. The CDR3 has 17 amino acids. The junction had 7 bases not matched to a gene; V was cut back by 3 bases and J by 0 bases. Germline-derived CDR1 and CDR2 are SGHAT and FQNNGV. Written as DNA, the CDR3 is TGTGCCAGCAGCTTTCAGGGCACAGGGGGCTCCTACAATGAGCAGTTCTTC. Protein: CASSFQGTGGSYNEQFF.

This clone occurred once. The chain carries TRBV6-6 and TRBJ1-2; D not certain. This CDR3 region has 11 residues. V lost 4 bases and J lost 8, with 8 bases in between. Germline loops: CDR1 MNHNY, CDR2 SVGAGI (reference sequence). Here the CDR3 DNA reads TGTGCCAGCAGTTCTCAGGTCGGCTACACCTTC. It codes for CASSSQVGYTF.

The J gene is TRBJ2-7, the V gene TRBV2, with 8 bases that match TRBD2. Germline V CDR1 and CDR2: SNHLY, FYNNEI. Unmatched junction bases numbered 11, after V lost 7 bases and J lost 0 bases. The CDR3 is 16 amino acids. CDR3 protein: CASNQREIGSSYEQYF. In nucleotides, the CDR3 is TGTGCCAGCAATCAGCGGGAGATTGGTTCCTCCTACGAGCAGTACTTC.

The CDR3 DNA reads TGTGCCAGCAGGACGTCGCTAGCGAACCAAGAGACCCAGTACTTC. Residues: CASRTSLANQETQYF. The chain employs TRBV6-5 and TRBJ2-5, with TRBD2 as a possible D gene (6 bases). Per germline, CDR1 MNHEY and CDR2 SVGAGI. V was pared by 6 bases and J by 0 bases, with 14 bases between. The CDR3 spans 15 residues.

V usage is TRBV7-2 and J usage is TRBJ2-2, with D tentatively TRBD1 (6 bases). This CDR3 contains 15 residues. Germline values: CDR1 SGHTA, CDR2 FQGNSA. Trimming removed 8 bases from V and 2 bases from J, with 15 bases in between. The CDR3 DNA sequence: TGTGCCAGCTCTCCGGGACACCTTAACACCGGGGAGCTGTTTTTT. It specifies CASSPGHLNTGELFF.

The CDR3 loop reads CASITGGPGQGANEQFF. CDR3 coding DNA: TGTGCCAGCATCACAGGGGGGCCGGGACAGGGGGCCAATGAGCAGTTCTTC. This chain connects TRBV28 to TRBJ2-1; 12 bases align to TRBD1. The germline gives CDR1 MDHEN, CDR2 SYDVKM. This CDR3 has 17 amino acids. J gave up 6 bases and V 7 bases, and 13 bases lay outside the gene matches.